This is a list of T cell receptor beta chains from one sample in a study of blood T cell repertoires in COVID-19. Sequencing used immunoSEQ multiplex PCR; TCRdb keeps in-frame clones, though not all of them. The table has more than 25,000 clones, roughly 89% seen once. Sequencing was carried out using peripheral blood. The receptors come from a human donor in a cohort sampled during active COVID-19. Each CDR3 is given with its conserved first and last residue. Size is stated for part of the rows, as once, few or many counts, or as a class when the clone is expanded.

>.|TRBJ2-3|TRBV7-9
CASSTQKDTQYF
>.|TRBJ2-5|TRBV19
CASSLSGAGGTQYF
>once|TRBJ2-1|TRBV13
CASSLRRGADSYNEQFF
>.|TRBJ1-1|TRBV2
CASSVKLEAFF
>.|TRBJ2-7|TRBV5-1
CASSLAEGQGSYEQYF
>.|TRBJ2-7|TRBV4-1
CASSQSWGGAVDEQYF
>.|TRBJ2-5|TRBV5-1
CASSWARGQYQETQYF
>.|TRBJ2-4|TRBV6-5
CASRYRPELESYF
>.|TRBJ1-3|TRBV9
CASSVRVSGNTIYF
>.|TRBJ1-6|TRBV6-6
CASSYGQRSSPLHF
>.|TRBJ2-1|TRBV5-6
CASSVDRGPSYNEQFF
>.|TRBJ2-1|TRBV2
CASSQYNEQFF
>.|TRBJ2-1|TRBV27
CASSRGLAGYNEQFF
>few|TRBJ2-5|TRBV15
CATRGLAGEKETQYF
>.|TRBJ1-5|TRBV2
CASSGQGNQPQHF
>.|TRBJ1-1|TRBV7-3
CASSLFAGENTEAFF
>.|TRBJ2-1|TRBV27
CASSVLSGSHNEQFF
>.|TRBJ1-1|TRBV10-3
CAIRRPGQMNTEAFF
>once|TRBJ2-5|TRBV5-6
CASSLRGVGETQYF
>.|TRBJ2-3|TRBV6-1
CASSEYREGDTQYF
>.|TRBJ2-1|TRBV6-1
CASSEWSGGNNEQFF